These T cell receptor beta chains were read from a single sample in a study of post-analysis software for immune sequencing data. TCRdb redid the calling of the PCR reads with MiXCR, one entry per CDR3 protein. The sample comprises 650,000 to 850,000 distinct CDR3 sequences, about 43% of which are singletons, and 4.9% rests with the top ten. The material sequenced was blood. The source of these receptors is a girl between 5 and 17 years old with multiple sclerosis. CDR3s include the opening cysteine and the closing phenylalanine or tryptophan. A D gene is named only where the DNA matches it firmly. The size field is filled for only some rows; it gives once, few, many or a size class.

d_call | j_call | v_call | clone_size | cdr3_aa | cdr3_nt
TRBD1 | TRBJ2-7 | TRBV6-1 | . | CASREGQNYEQYF | TGTGCCAGCAGAGAGGGACAGAACTACGAGCAGTACTTC
. | TRBJ1-2 | TRBV4-1 | . | CASSQDFPERNYGYTF | TGCGCCAGCAGCCAAGATTTTCCAGAGAGGAACTATGGCTACACCTTC
. | TRBJ2-4 | TRBV6-5 | . | CASSYSGSGRNIQYF | TGTGCCAGCAGTTACTCGGGCTCAGGGAGGAACATTCAGTACTTC
. | TRBJ1-1 | TRBV4-1 | . | CASRGTLKNTEAFF | TGCGCCAGCAGGGGAACCTTGAAGAACACTGAAGCTTTCTTT
TRBD1 | TRBJ1-1 | TRBV13 | few | CASRETGLNTEAFF | TGTGCCAGCAGGGAGACAGGGTTGAACACTGAAGCTTTCTTT
TRBD1 | TRBJ2-6 | TRBV9 | . | CASSHPGQGASGANVLTF | TGTGCCAGCAGCCATCCGGGACAGGGGGCCTCTGGGGCCAACGTCCTGACTTTC
TRBD1 | TRBJ2-7 | TRBV4-1 | . | CASSQPDRGQDEQYF | TGCGCCAGCAGCCAACCGGACAGGGGGCAGGACGAGCAGTACTTC
TRBD2 | TRBJ2-7 | TRBV18 | . | CASSPSGELPYEQYF | TGTGCCAGCTCACCAAGCGGGGAGCTGCCCTACGAGCAGTACTTC
TRBD2 | TRBJ2-1 | TRBV4-1 | . | CASSQDGLAGGWHNEQFF | TGCGCCAGCAGCCAAGATGGTCTAGCGGGAGGGTGGCACAATGAGCAGTTCTTC
. | TRBJ1-5 | TRBV12-3/TRBV12-4 | . | CASSSGLGPQLLQPQHF | TGTGCCAGCAGTTCCGGGCTGGGGCCCCAGCTCTTACAGCCCCAGCATTTT
TRBD1 | TRBJ2-7 | TRBV29-1 | . | CSVESGTGRSSYEQYF | TGCAGCGTTGAATCTGGGACAGGGAGGAGCTCCTACGAGCAGTACTTC
TRBD1 | TRBJ1-5 | TRBV20-1 | . | CSARGPEVWAGGEVYQPQHF | TGCAGTGCTAGAGGGCCGGAAGTCTGGGCAGGGGGCGAGGTTTATCAGCCCCAGCATTTT
TRBD1 | TRBJ1-1 | TRBV7-6 | . | CASSQGQIGTEAFF | TGTGCCAGCAGCCAGGGACAGATTGGAACTGAAGCTTTCTTT
. | TRBJ2-5 | TRBV15 | . | CATSRGEGQETQYF | TGTGCCACCAGCAGAGGCGAGGGGCAAGAGACCCAGTACTTC
. | TRBJ1-2 | TRBV6-5 | . | CASSYSTRFEGYTF | TGTGCCAGCAGTTACTCCACAAGATTCGAGGGCTACACCTTC
. | TRBJ1-2 | TRBV6-5 | . | CASSPYGGPYGYTF | TGTGCCAGCAGCCCCTATGGCGGCCCATATGGCTACACCTTC
TRBD2 | TRBJ2-3 | TRBV7-3 | . | CASRGGLAGSTDTQYF | TGTGCCAGCAGGGGTGGACTAGCGGGCAGCACAGATACGCAGTATTTT
. | TRBJ2-5 | TRBV6-5 | . | CASRHGPQETQYF | TGTGCCAGCAGACATGGACCCCAAGAGACCCAGTACTTC
. | TRBJ2-5 | TRBV7-9 | many | CASSLPNSHGETQYF | TGTGCCAGCAGCTTGCCGAACAGCCACGGGGAGACCCAGTACTTC
. | TRBJ2-1 | TRBV29-1 | . | CSVEDTGGGHDEQFF | TGCAGCGTTGAAGACACGGGCGGCGGGCACGATGAGCAGTTCTTC
. | TRBJ2-1 | TRBV7-9 | few | CASSFTSEWDEQFF | TGTGCCAGCAGCTTCACAAGTGAGTGGGATGAGCAGTTCTTC
TRBD1 | TRBJ2-7 | TRBV20-1 | . | CSAFDRAWYEQYF | TGCAGTGCGTTCGACAGGGCCTGGTACGAGCAGTACTTC
. | TRBJ2-5 | TRBV20-1 | many | CSARGGKETQYF | TGCAGTGCTAGGGGGGGAAAAGAGACCCAGTACTTC
TRBD2 | TRBJ2-1 | TRBV19 | . | CARPGASGRIDEQFF | TGTGCCAGACCCGGGGCTAGCGGGAGGATTGATGAGCAGTTCTTC
. | TRBJ1-2 | TRBV30 | . | CAWSVDRTGGYTF | TGTGCCTGGAGTGTAGACAGGACGGGGGGCTACACCTTC
TRBD2 | TRBJ2-5 | TRBV9 | few | CASSEAGGVQETQYF | TGTGCCAGCAGCGAGGCGGGAGGCGTACAAGAGACCCAGTACTTC
TRBD2 | TRBJ2-5 | TRBV12-3/TRBV12-4 | once | CASTSWTSVETQYF | TGTGCCAGCACCTCGTGGACTAGCGTAGAGACCCAGTACTTC
. | TRBJ2-3 | TRBV25-1 | . | CASSVLQGSTDTQYF | TGTGCCAGCAGTGTATTACAGGGTAGCACAGATACGCAGTATTTT
TRBD2 | TRBJ2-5 | TRBV10-3 | . | CAISGGQPGLAELQETQYF | TGTGCCATCAGTGGGGGACAACCGGGACTAGCGGAGTTACAAGAGACCCAGTACTTC
. | TRBJ2-3 | TRBV5-4 | . | CASSLEAGRTDTQYF | TGTGCCAGCAGCTTGGAGGCCGGGCGGACAGATACGCAGTATTTT
. | TRBJ2-5 | TRBV28 | . | CASSSGQPKETQYF | TGTGCCAGCAGCTCCGGACAGCCTAAAGAGACCCAGTACTTC
. | TRBJ1-5 | TRBV12-3/TRBV12-4 | few | CASSLVGPNQPQHF | TGTGCCAGCAGTTTAGTTGGGCCAAATCAGCCCCAGCATTTT
TRBD2 | TRBJ2-5 | TRBV6-1 | . | CASSWTSGQQETQYF | TGTGCCAGCTCCTGGACTAGCGGCCAGCAAGAGACCCAGTACTTC
TRBD1 | TRBJ1-6 | TRBV5-1 | . | CASSLDWDRENSPLHF | TGCGCCAGCAGCTTGGATTGGGACAGGGAAAATTCACCCCTCCACTTT
TRBD2 | TRBJ2-5 | TRBV6-1 | . | CASSEIAGGATQYF | TGTGCCAGCAGTGAGATAGCGGGAGGAGCGACCCAGTACTTC
. | TRBJ2-6 | TRBV12-3/TRBV12-4 | . | CASSFPGLDSGANVLTF | TGTGCCAGCAGTTTCCCAGGGTTGGACTCTGGGGCCAACGTCCTGACTTTC
TRBD1 | TRBJ2-7 | TRBV7-2 | . | CASSLAGQGFHEQYF | TGTGCCAGCAGCTTAGCGGGACAGGGTTTCCACGAGCAGTACTTC
. | TRBJ1-5 | TRBV27 | once | CASSLYSGRDQPQHF | TGTGCCAGCAGTTTATATTCGGGCAGAGATCAGCCCCAGCATTTT
. | TRBJ2-7 | TRBV30 | . | CAWSVGQDYEQYF | TGTGCCTGGAGTGTTGGGCAGGACTACGAGCAGTACTTC
. | TRBJ2-3 | TRBV7-6 | . | CASIGGSTDTQYF | TGTGCCAGCATCGGCGGAAGCACAGATACGCAGTATTTT
TRBD2 | TRBJ2-3 | TRBV29-1 | . | CSVEYGGRAGDTQYF | TGCAGCGTTGAGTATGGCGGGAGGGCGGGAGATACGCAGTATTTT
TRBD2 | TRBJ2-3 | TRBV5-6 | . | CASSIVGTASGSTDTQYF | TGTGCCAGCAGCATAGTTGGCACCGCTAGCGGTAGCACAGATACGCAGTATTTT
. | TRBJ2-3 | TRBV29-1 | few | CSVQQGSDTQYF | TGCAGCGTTCAACAGGGTTCAGATACGCAGTATTTT
. | TRBJ2-3 | TRBV12-3/TRBV12-4 | many | CASSPPRSVGTDTQYF | TGTGCCAGCAGTCCCCCTCGATCGGTCGGCACAGATACGCAGTATTTT
. | TRBJ2-1 | TRBV7-9 | . | CASSASNEQFF | TGTGCCAGCAGCGCTAGCAATGAGCAGTTCTTC
. | TRBJ2-1 | TRBV6-6 | . | CASNQASYNEQFF | TGTGCCAGCAACCAAGCATCGTACAATGAGCAGTTCTTC
. | TRBJ1-2 | TRBV7-9 | . | CASSQGTTYGYTF | TGTGCCAGCAGTCAAGGAACTACTTATGGCTACACCTTC
. | TRBJ2-1 | TRBV20-1 | . | CSAPSGGVSVNEQFF | TGCAGTGCGCCTTCGGGTGGCGTAAGCGTCAATGAGCAGTTCTTC
. | TRBJ2-5 | TRBV7-8 | few | CALGEGGEQYF | TGTGCCCTCGGGGAGGGGGGTGAGCAGTACTTC
TRBD1 | TRBJ2-7 | TRBV29-1 | few | CSVGQGTLYEQYF | TGCAGCGTTGGACAGGGGACCCTCTACGAGCAGTACTTC
. | TRBJ1-1 | TRBV12-3/TRBV12-4 | . | CASSLGGALNTEAFF | TGTGCCAGCAGTTTGGGGGGAGCGTTGAACACTGAAGCTTTCTTT
TRBD2 | TRBJ2-3 | TRBV19 | . | CASSPLAGVPTDTQYF | TGTGCCAGTAGTCCCCTAGCGGGAGTCCCCACAGATACGCAGTATTTT
. | TRBJ2-1 | TRBV30 | few | CAWESGTDYNEQFF | TGTGCCTGGGAATCCGGGACGGACTACAATGAGCAGTTCTTC
TRBD1 | TRBJ1-2 | TRBV3-1 | . | CASSSDRGSGYTF | TGTGCCAGCAGCTCGGACAGGGGAAGTGGCTACACCTTC